This T cell receptor beta chain was found in a study of T cell responses to AZD1222 COVID-19 vaccine. Study overall: Second doses were pooled across both intervals (about 4 or about 12 weeks).

This clone was detected a few times. The target antigen is unknown. V was cut by 5 bases and J by 5 bases, with 9 bases left in between. The CDR3 is 12 amino acids. The V gene's germline CDR1 is SEHNR and CDR2 FQNEAQ (reference sequence). Study-level points and caveats: Possibly, clonal diversity was underestimated; donors were largely white British and included more females. Baseline seropositivity occurred in only a handful of AZD1222 recipients.

Assay: immunoSEQ multiplex PCR; the TCRdb copy retains only in-frame clones and omits some. In the table there are 85,000 to 130,000 clones, about 83% of which are singletons. The sample was peripheral blood, taken on day 0 of AZD1222 vaccination. The chain joins TRBV7-9 to TRBJ1-2, with D possibly being TRBD1 (5 bases). This clonotype was obtained from an adult in good health. The CDR3 loop is CASSVGGYGYTF. DNA for the CDR3: TGTGCCAGCAGCGTGGGGGGGTATGGCTACACCTTC.